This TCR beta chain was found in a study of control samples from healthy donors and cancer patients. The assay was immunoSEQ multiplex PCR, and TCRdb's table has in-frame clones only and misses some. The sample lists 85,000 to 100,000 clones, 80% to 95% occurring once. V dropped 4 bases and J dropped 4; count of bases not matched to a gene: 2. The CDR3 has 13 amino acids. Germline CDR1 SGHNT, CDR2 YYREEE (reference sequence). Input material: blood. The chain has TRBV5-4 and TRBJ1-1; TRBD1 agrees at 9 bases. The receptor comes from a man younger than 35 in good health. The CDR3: CASSKGQGTEAFF. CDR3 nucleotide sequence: TGTGCCAGCAGCAAGGGACAGGGCACTGAAGCTTTCTTT.